These 2 T cell receptor beta chains originate from one sample sequenced in a study of T cell changes during pregnancy in multiple sclerosis (dated by TCRdb to 2018 to 2020). The library was prepared using the immunoSEQ multiplex PCR assay. Drawn from immuneACCESS, this table holds only the in-frame rearrangements with V and J called that TCRdb kept. Clones are partly lost; checked studies trace under half to an unresolved V gene and leave the rest unexplained. The table for this sample lists tens of thousands of clones; approximately 91% of them were counted only once. 0.35% to 0.45% of the sample is held by the ten biggest clonotypes. This specimen consisted of CD4+ T cells from peripheral blood mononuclear cells, obtained in the third trimester of pregnancy. These receptors all stem from a female donor with multiple sclerosis, enrolled in a pregnancy study.

This clone showed up just a few times. The DNA of the CDR3 is TGTGCCTGGAGTGAGCTTCGGGGGGCCCTCGTCTACAATGAGCAGTTCTTC. This encodes CAWSELRGALVYNEQFF. This chain uses TRBV30 with TRBJ2-1, with D maybe TRBD2 (7 bases). Germline CDR1 GTSNPN, CDR2 SVGIG (reference sequence). The CDR3 length is 17 residues. The V end was cut by 1 base, the J end by 3 bases, with 19 bases between.

The V and J genes are TRBV5-1 and TRBJ2-3; 9 nucleotides agree with TRBD1. The CDR3 extends over 15 amino acids. Trimming took 2 bases from V and 4 from J; bases not matched to a gene: 5. The V gene's germline CDR1 is SGHRS and CDR2 YFSETQ. CDR3 residues: CASSLQGAVADTQYF. The CDR3 coding sequence is TGCGCCAGCAGCTTACAGGGGGCTGTAGCAGATACGCAGTATTTT.